This T cell receptor (beta chain) was recorded in a study of long-term antiretroviral therapy in people with HIV. Notes on the study in general: Upon ART, diversity increased but remained lower than transplant donor controls. Pre-ART expanded TRB clones stayed dominant throughout, though often decreasing after ART.

Assay version v3.0 of immunoSEQ was used, and it was run at survey level. Libraries were prepared by immunoSEQ multiplex PCR; TCRdb keeps only in-frame clonotypes and omits some of them. In the table there are 22,000 or so clones, 84% of which are singletons. Germline loops: CDR1 SGHDT, CDR2 YYEEEE. This CDR3 contains 13 residues. V lost 0 bases and J 8 bases, leaving 11 bases between the germline ends. As for this clone: Its antigen is undetermined.

For each donor, at least one pre-ART and at least two post-ART PBMC samples were available. Specimens carried roughly 0.9-11 million cryopreserved PBMC before DNA extraction. V gene TRBV5-6 combines with J gene TRBJ1-2; maybe TRBD1 (5 bases). The source of this sequence is a man younger than 45 with HIV. The specimen comprised unsorted PBMCs, sampled roughly 5.9 years after starting antiretroviral therapy. This chain's CDR3 is CASSLGQGEGYTF. The DNA for the CDR3 is TGTGCCAGCAGCTTGGGGCAGGGCGAGGGCTACACCTTC.